The T cell receptor (beta chain) described here comes from a study of human T cells and chemical hapten exposure. In the study overall: TCR yields per sample varied, mainly owing to small pooled library volume differences. General study points: Against controls, expanded TCRs gave rise to significantly more large CDR3 similarity clusters.

Germline V gene lookup returns CDR1 MNHEY and CDR2 SVGAGI. This CDR3 is built from 15 residues. Trimming took 0 bases from V and 3 from J, leaving 11 bases between them. Time point described: patch test 1, 2 weeks after DPC sensitization. Treatment here: therapeutic diphenylcyclopropenone sensitization with weekly scalp DPC. Total RNA was extracted from unfractionated whole blood. In this sample, this clonotype turned up a few times. The target antigen is unknown. TCRdb itself ran the RACE reads through MiXCR, one entry per CDR3 protein. The profile shows under 60,000 distinct CDR3 sequences, roughly 11% of them singletons.

The starting material was whole blood, obtained in connection with sensitization to the hapten diphenylcyclopropenone (DPC). V usage is TRBV6-5 and J usage is TRBJ2-5; D is possibly TRBD1 (5 bases). The sequence derives from a woman between 40 and 50 years old with alopecia areata. Some clones in this sample may be carry-over from other donors' samples. The CDR3 bases are TGTGCCAGCAGTTACTCCACAGGCCTGAAAGAGACCCAGTACTTC. It specifies CASSYSTGLKETQYF.